Presented here are 20 T cell receptor beta chains from one specimen sequenced in a study of early T cells in non-severe SARS-CoV-2 infection. MiXCR, run by TCRdb on the 5' RACE reads, gives a single entry per CDR3 protein. This sample has roughly 60,000 distinct CDR3 sequences, with 10% to 12% found just once. The material sequenced was whole blood, taken at baseline. The receptors were sampled from an adult who was a healthcare worker with PCR-confirmed SARS-CoV-2 infection or an uninfected control (not recorded which).

This clonotype was seen more than once but under ten times. The chain uses TRBV3-1 and TRBJ2-5; 12 positions agree with TRBD2. The V and J ends lost 2 bases and 4 bases, in that order; junction bases with no gene match: 5. The CDR3 covers 16 residues. CDR1 LGHDT and CDR2 YNNKEL come from the germline V gene (reference sequence). The CDR3 DNA reads TGTGCCAGCAGCCAACCCAGGACTAGCGGGGCAGAGACCCAGTACTTC. This encodes CASSQPRTSGAETQYF.

This chain uses TRBV12-3 or TRBV12-4 with TRBJ1-2, with D possibly TRBD1 on 6 matching bases. The CDR3 runs 13 residues. The V and J ends lost 6 bases and 3 bases respectively, with 11 bases between them. The DNA of the CDR3 is TGTGCCAGCAGACCCACAGGGTACTATGGCTACACCTTC. Its translation is CASRPTGYYGYTF.

This chain links TRBV5-6 with TRBJ2-1; TRBD2 aligns across 9 bases. This CDR3 spans 15 amino acids. V dropped 3 bases and J dropped 4; count of bases not matched to a gene: 5. Germline CDR1 is SGHDT and CDR2 is YYEEEE. The CDR3 is CASSSGLARYNEQFF. CDR3 DNA sequence: TGTGCCAGCAGCTCAGGACTAGCGAGGTACAATGAGCAGTTCTTC.

This clonotype has more than one count but fewer than ten. V and J are TRBV7-2 and TRBJ2-1; D is uncertain. The germline V gene has CDR1 SGHTA and CDR2 FQGNSA. The CDR3 is 12 amino acids. With 6 bases removed from V and 6 bases from J, the gap between germline ends came to 9 bases. The CDR3 nucleotides read TGTGCCAGCAGTCACCCCTCCAATGAGCAGTTCTTC. This encodes CASSHPSNEQFF.

The sample holds a few counts of this clonotype. The rearrangement uses TRBV7-6 and TRBJ2-7, with D maybe TRBD1 (5 bases). The CDR3 is 15 amino acids. The V gene's germline CDR1 is SGHVS and CDR2 FNYEAQ. V was cut by 5 bases and J by 3 bases, with 17 bases left in between. The CDR3 loop is CASSPEGVLDYEQYF. The CDR3 DNA is TGTGCCAGCAGCCCCGAAGGGGTTCTAGACTACGAGCAGTACTTC.

In its sample, this clonotype was seen many times. The chain uses TRBV12-3 or TRBV12-4 and TRBJ2-2; no definite D call. V lost 5 bases, J lost 9 bases, and 10 bases lay in between. This CDR3 has 12 amino acids. CDR3: CASSGPGRELFF. CDR3 coding DNA: TGTGCCAGCAGTGGTCCGGGCAGGGAGCTGTTTTTT.

This clonotype was observed many times. This chain links TRBV11-2 with TRBJ2-3; D is perhaps TRBD1 or TRBD2 (6 bases each). From germline, CDR1 is SGHAT and CDR2 FQNNGV. CDR3 length: 11 amino acids. V dropped 8 bases and J dropped 6 bases, with 9 bases sitting between them. CDR3 in DNA: TGTGCCAGCGGGGGGCAGGATACGCAGTATTTT. It encodes CASGGQDTQYF.

This chain links TRBV7-9 with TRBJ2-6; possibly TRBD1 for D (5 bases). The ends were cut back, 7 bases at V and 4 bases at J, with 11 bases in the middle. Germline lookup yields CDR1 SEHNR and CDR2 FQNEAQ (reference sequence). The CDR3 consists of 14 residues. The CDR3 sequence: CASTQGNGANVLTF. As DNA, the CDR3 is TGTGCCAGCACTCAGGGAAACGGGGCCAACGTCCTGACTTTC.

This clonotype was counted only a few times. This chain joins TRBV7-2 and TRBJ2-7; D gene ambiguous. CDR1 SGHTA and CDR2 FQGNSA come from the germline V gene. Trimming took off 5 bases at V and 9 bases at J, with 20 bases between the two ends. The CDR3 totals 14 residues. The CDR3 DNA is TGTGCCAGCAGCCTGGACCCCGCAACCCCCGGGCAGTACTTC. Protein sequence: CASSLDPATPGQYF.

The chain couples TRBV7-2 to TRBJ2-1, with D perhaps TRBD1 or TRBD2 (5 bases each). This CDR3 is built from 13 residues. Trimming cost V 4 bases and J 8 bases, with 12 bases left between them. In germline, CDR1 is SGHTA, CDR2 FQGNSA. Written as DNA, the CDR3 is TGTGCCAGCAGCTGGAGAATGGGGGATGAGCAGTTCTTC. Translated: CASSWRMGDEQFF.

The V and J genes are TRBV10-3 and TRBJ2-5; perhaps TRBD2 as D (6 bases). CDR3 size: 15 residues. V lost 2 bases to trimming and J lost 5 bases, with 15 bases between them. Germline assignment: CDR1 ENHRY and CDR2 SYGVKD. CDR3 residues: CAISESSGGGETQYF. CDR3 DNA: TGTGCCATCAGTGAGAGTAGCGGTGGAGGTGAGACCCAGTACTTC.

This clonotype was counted only a few times. V usage is TRBV4-3 and J usage is TRBJ2-1; TRBD2 is a possible D gene (6 bases). Germline V gene data show CDR1 as LGHNA and CDR2 as YSLEER. The length of the CDR3 is 16 residues. The V and J ends lost 4 bases and 4 bases respectively, with 17 bases between them. The CDR3 DNA follows: TGCGCCAGCAGCCCGACATCCGGGACTGGTTACAATGAGCAGTTCTTC. Its protein is CASSPTSGTGYNEQFF.

The V gene is TRBV11-2, the J gene TRBJ2-6; D unclear. Germline CDR1 reads SGHAT; CDR2 reads FQNNGV. V was cut by 1 base and J by 4 bases, with 8 bases left in between. This CDR3 region has 15 residues. The DNA for the CDR3 is TGTGCCAGCAGCTTAGGCCCTTCAGGGGCCAACGTCCTGACTTTC. The encoded protein is CASSLGPSGANVLTF.

The rearrangement links TRBV6-5 to TRBJ1-1; D is unclear. Germline V lookup: CDR1 MNHEY, CDR2 SVGAGI. The CDR3 is made up of 14 amino acids. V was clipped by 0 bases and J by 6 bases, with 11 bases between them. CDR3: CASSYSIGSAEAFF. The CDR3, as DNA: TGTGCCAGCAGTTACTCGATTGGGAGTGCTGAAGCTTTCTTT.

The sample holds a few counts of this clonotype. The rearrangement joins TRBV20-1 to TRBJ1-2, with 9 bases identical to TRBD1. Germline CDR1 reads DFQATT; CDR2 reads SNEGSKA (reference sequence). This CDR3 spans 13 amino acids. With V trimmed by 3 bases and J by 6 bases, 5 bases remained unmatched. CDR3 in amino acids: CSASWDREDGYTF. CDR3 nucleotides: TGCAGTGCTAGTTGGGACAGGGAAGATGGCTACACCTTC.

The chain couples TRBV2 to TRBJ2-7; no clear D. Trimming cost V 1 base and J 3 bases, with 13 bases left between them. Germline CDR1 is SNHLY and CDR2 is FYNNEI. This CDR3 comprises 15 residues. The CDR3 reads CASSEVYATSYEQYF. The DNA for the CDR3 is TGTGCCAGCAGTGAAGTTTACGCGACAAGCTACGAGCAGTACTTC. The full variable domain, rest sourced from reference TRBV2 and TRBJ2-7, is EPEVTQTPSHQVTQMGQEVILRCVPISNHLYFYWYRQILGQKVEFLVSFYNNEISEKSEIFDDQFSVERPDGSNFTLKIRSTKLEDSAMYFCASSEVYATSYEQYFGPGTRLTVT.

The genes are TRBV20-1 and TRBJ1-2, with 8 bases that match TRBD1. The germline V gene has CDR1 DFQATT and CDR2 SNEGSKA (reference sequence). J was trimmed by 10 bases and V by 1 base; bases with no gene match: 5. This CDR3 contains 12 residues. CDR3 sequence (DNA): TGCAGTGCTAGAGCCCCGACAGGGGACTACACCTTC. Protein product: CSARAPTGDYTF.

The rearrangement links TRBV28 to TRBJ2-2, with a tentative D call TRBD1 (5 bases). The germline gives CDR1 MDHEN, CDR2 SYDVKM. The CDR3 has 16 residues. The germline V and J ends were trimmed by 1 base and 0 bases, with 9 bases remaining between them. The CDR3 reads CASSLLAGSNTGELFF. The DNA of the CDR3 is TGTGCCAGCAGTTTATTGGCAGGGTCGAACACCGGGGAGCTGTTTTTT.

This clonotype was recorded many times. V gene TRBV10-3 combines with J gene TRBJ2-6; no clear D. The germline V gene has CDR1 ENHRY and CDR2 SYGVKD. The CDR3 covers 16 residues. V lost 2 bases, J lost 2 bases, and 10 bases lay in between. The CDR3 DNA reads as TGTGCCATCAGTGAGGCCCGGGCCCCTGGGGCCAACGTCCTGACTTTC. It translates to CAISEARAPGANVLTF.

The rearrangement links TRBV11-2 to TRBJ2-5; D ambiguous. The length of the CDR3 is 15 residues. Germline CDR1 and CDR2: SGHAT and FQNNGV. The germline V and J ends were trimmed by 2 bases and 1 base, with 11 bases remaining between them. The CDR3 spells CASSLTVSSQETQYF. The CDR3 DNA reads as TGTGCCAGCAGCTTAACAGTATCCTCCCAAGAGACCCAGTACTTC.